The 3 T cell receptor beta chains presented below share a single source sample, sequenced in a study of vaccination effects on CD4 cells after COVID-19. Under the ViraFEST assay, PBMC were stimulated with viral peptide pools so that antigen-specific CD4+ T cells expanded. Sequencing was performed afterwards. Isolating CD4+ T cells followed approximately ten days of culture. This individual contracted SARS-CoV-2 between March and December 2020, as verified by PCR. The data were produced by immunoSEQ multiplex PCR, yet TCRdb's version contains in-frame clones alone and is incomplete. The sample records about 26,000 clones, around 78% being singletons. Antigens of these TCRs are unknown. The source material was CD4+ T cells from PBMCs cultured with HCoV-NL63 spike peptides, sampled before COVID-19 vaccination. Source of these receptors: a human donor who had a prior SARS-CoV-2 infection.

The chain combines TRBV7-9 with TRBJ1-2; D remains ambiguous. Trimming removed 1 base from V and 8 bases from J, with 20 bases in between. Germline-derived CDR1 and CDR2 are SEHNR and FQNEAQ (reference sequence). CDR3 size: 16 residues. In DNA form, the CDR3 reads TGTGCCAGCAGCTTAGACTCCGGGCACCCTACTGAGGGCTACACCTTC. This translates into CASSLDSGHPTEGYTF.

The chain combines TRBV18 with TRBJ1-1; D is unclear. V was pared by 6 bases and J by 0 bases, with 5 bases between. Germline CDR1 KGHSH, CDR2 LQKENI. This CDR3 has 12 residues. The CDR3 nucleotides read TGTGCCAGCTCTCTACTGAACACTGAAGCTTTCTTT. It yields the protein CASSLLNTEAFF. The full variable domain, in which reference TRBV18 and TRBJ1-1 provide the parts outside the CDR3, is NAGVMQNPRHLVRRRGQEARLRCSPMKGHSHVYWYRQLPEEGLKFMVYLQKENIIDESGMPKERFSAEFPKEGPSILRIQQVVRGDSAAYFCASSLLNTEAFFGQGTRLTVV.

The J gene is TRBJ1-3, the V gene TRBV5-6; D remains unclear. Germline V gene lookup returns CDR1 SGHDT and CDR2 YYEEEE. V lost 4 bases to trimming and J lost 4 bases, with 15 bases between them. The CDR3 has 15 amino acids. CDR3 protein: CASSNGLGWGNTIYF. CDR3 in DNA: TGTGCCAGCAGCAACGGGCTCGGGTGGGGAAACACCATATATTTT.